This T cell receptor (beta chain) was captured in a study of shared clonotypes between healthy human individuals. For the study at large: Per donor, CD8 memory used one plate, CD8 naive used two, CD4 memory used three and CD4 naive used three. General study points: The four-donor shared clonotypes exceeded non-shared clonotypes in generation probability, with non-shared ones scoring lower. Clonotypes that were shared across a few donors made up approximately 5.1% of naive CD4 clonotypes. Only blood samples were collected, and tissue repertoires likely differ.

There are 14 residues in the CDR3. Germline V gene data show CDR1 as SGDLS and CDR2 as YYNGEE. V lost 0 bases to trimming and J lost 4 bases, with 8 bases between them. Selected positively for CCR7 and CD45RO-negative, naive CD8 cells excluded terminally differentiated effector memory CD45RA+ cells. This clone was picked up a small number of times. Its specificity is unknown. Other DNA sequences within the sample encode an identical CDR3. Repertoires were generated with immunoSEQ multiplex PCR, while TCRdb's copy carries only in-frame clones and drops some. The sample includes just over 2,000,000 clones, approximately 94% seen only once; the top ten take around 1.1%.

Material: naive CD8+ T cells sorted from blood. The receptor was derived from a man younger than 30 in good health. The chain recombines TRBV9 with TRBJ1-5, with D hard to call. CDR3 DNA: TGTGCCAGCAGCGTAGGGGCCGATAATCAGCCCCAGCATTTT. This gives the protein CASSVGADNQPQHF.